Shown below are 9 T cell receptor beta chains from a single sample sequenced in a study of T cell clones after liver transplantation (dated by TCRdb to the late 2010s). Libraries were made using the immunoSEQ multiplex PCR assay. TCRdb stores this immuneACCESS table with in-frame sequences only. Part of the clones is absent; in the studies checked, under half of the shortfall reflects unresolved V genes, and no reason is known for the rest. The sample includes about 4,400 clones, with 25% to 30% observed a single time. Jointly, the top ten make up 14% of the sample. For these receptors, no antigen is known. Alloreactive TCRbeta sequences were defined by sequencing of proliferating CFSE-low cells from the MLR. Sequenced sample: CD4+ T cells from cultured PBMCs. Receptors originate from a human patient who received a liver transplant. After a transplant, some T cells may be of graft donor origin.

This clone was picked up a small number of times. The rearrangement uses TRBV19 and TRBJ2-7; D is ambiguous. This CDR3 comprises 13 residues. V shed 5 bases and J shed 4 bases, with 12 bases lying between them. CDR1 and CDR2 (germline): LNHDA, SQIVND (reference sequence). The CDR3: CASSAKGRYEQYF. For the CDR3, the DNA is TGTGCCAGTAGTGCCAAGGGTAGGTACGAGCAGTACTTC.

This chain joins TRBV2 and TRBJ2-7; D might be TRBD1 (5 bases). Germline-derived CDR1 and CDR2 are SNHLY and FYNNEI. V lost 8 bases and J lost 7, with 27 bases in between. This CDR3 has 16 amino acids. CDR3 protein: CASLRPRWQGTGEQYF. In DNA, the CDR3 is TGTGCCAGCCTAAGACCGAGATGGCAGGGTACTGGGGAGCAGTACTTC.

V is TRBV12-2 and J is TRBJ2-7; whether TRBD2, the table's D call, matches the DNA was not checked. TRBV12-2 is recorded as a pseudogene. This CDR3 is built from 16 residues. The CDR3 loop reads CASRLPASRGYYEQYF. CDR3 DNA: TGTGCAAGTCGCTTACCGGCGTCGCGAGGCTACTACGAGCAGTACTTC.

This clone occurred a few times. The DNA for the CDR3 is TGTGCCAGCAGCTTGGGGTTCCCAGATACGCAGTATTTT. Translated, it gives CASSLGFPDTQYF. The rearrangement links TRBV5-4 to TRBJ2-3; D not certain. CDR1 and CDR2 (germline): SGHNT, YYREEE (reference sequence). V lost 0 bases and J lost 4, with 6 bases in between. CDR3 length equals 13 residues.

This clone was counted only a few times. This chain links TRBV11-2 with TRBJ2-1; 10 nucleotides match TRBD2. Germline CDR1 is SGHAT and CDR2 is FQNNGV. The V gene end was trimmed by 1 base and the J gene end by 7 bases; junction bases not matched to a gene: 4. This CDR3 is built from 15 residues. The CDR3 DNA is TGTGCCAGCAGCTTAGGTAGCGGGGGGCCTAATGAGCAGTTCTTC. Its protein product is CASSLGSGGPNEQFF. Full variable domain (rest looked up from reference TRBV11-2 and TRBJ2-1): EAGVAQSPRYKIIEKRQSVAFWCNPISGHATLYWYQQILGQGPKLLIQFQNNGVVDDSQLPKDRFSAERLKGVDSTLKIQPAKLEDSAVYLCASSLGSGGPNEQFFGPGTRLTVL.

This clone appeared a few times. This chain links TRBV11-3 with TRBJ2-2; 8 bases align to TRBD1. This CDR3 is built from 15 residues. V lost 3 bases to trimming and J lost 4 bases; unmatched junction nucleotides: 4. Germline CDR1 reads SGHNT; CDR2 reads YENEEA. CDR3 region: CASSFQGAGTGELFF. The CDR3 DNA reads TGTGCCAGCAGCTTCCAGGGGGCGGGCACCGGGGAGCTGTTTTTT.

The gene calls are TRBV27 and TRBJ2-5, with 7 bases identical to TRBD2. The CDR3 spans 18 residues. V lost 5 bases, J lost 0 bases, and 15 bases stayed unmatched. CDR1 MNHEY and CDR2 SMNVEV come from the germline V gene (reference sequence). CDR3 loop: CASSAFPGGGGYQETQYF. The CDR3 region has the DNA TGTGCCAGCAGTGCCTTCCCCGGAGGCGGGGGATACCAAGAGACCCAGTACTTC.

This clone was seen more than once but under ten times. The chain joins TRBV5-1 to TRBJ1-3; perhaps TRBD1 as D (6 bases). The V gene lost 1 base and the J gene lost 8 bases, with 13 bases spanning the gap. Per germline, CDR1 SGHRS and CDR2 YFSETQ. This CDR3 has 14 amino acids. The CDR3 DNA reads TGCGCCAGCAGCTTGCCGGGGGCGGGGGACACCATATATTTT. It codes for CASSLPGAGDTIYF.

The chain recombines TRBV2 with TRBJ2-3; D gene uncertain. The CDR3 runs 16 residues. Trimming took 4 bases from V and 0 from J, leaving 14 bases between them. The V gene's germline CDR1 is SNHLY and CDR2 FYNNEI. The CDR3 DNA reads as TGTGCCAGCAGTGTCGAGCAGCCGTATAGCACAGATACGCAGTATTTT. It codes for CASSVEQPYSTDTQYF. Supplemented by reference TRBV2 and TRBJ2-3, the full variable domain reads EPEVTQTPSHQVTQMGQEVILRCVPISNHLYFYWYRQILGQKVEFLVSFYNNEISEKSEIFDDQFSVERPDGSNFTLKIRSTKLEDSAMYFCASSVEQPYSTDTQYFGPGTRLTVL.